A single sample gave rise to the 32 T cell receptor beta chains below, sequenced in a study of cytomegalovirus exposure and HLA in healthy donors. In the PCR, 60 Vbeta and 13 Jbeta primers were used. Clones were sequenced by immunoSEQ multiplex PCR, and TCRdb holds only the in-frame ones, with some missing. This table has 85,000 to 130,000 clones, about three quarters appearing once. Sequencing input: PBMCs. These receptors were taken from a man aged 55 to 70 in good health and CMV-seropositive.

This rearrangement joins TRBV27 to TRBJ1-3, with D unclear. V lost 0 bases, J lost 4 bases, and 4 bases lay in between. Looked up from germline, CDR1 is MNHEY and CDR2 is SMNVEV (reference sequence). There are 13 residues in the CDR3. CDR3 sequence (DNA): TGTGCCAGCAGTTTATCTCAGGGAAACACCATATATTTT. It yields the protein CASSLSQGNTIYF.

The gene calls are TRBV19 and TRBJ2-3; D might be TRBD2 (5 bases). The germline V and J ends were trimmed by 3 bases and 2 bases, with 9 bases remaining between them. The V gene's germline CDR1 is LNHDA and CDR2 SQIVND (reference sequence). This CDR3 is built from 14 residues. CDR3 residues: CASSIPGFTDTQYF. CDR3 DNA sequence: TGTGCCAGTAGTATCCCGGGGTTCACAGATACGCAGTATTTT. Complete variable domain (other parts from reference TRBV19 and TRBJ2-3): DGGITQSPKYLFRKEGQNVTLSCEQNLNHDAMYWYRQDPGQGLRLIYYSQIVNDFQKGDIAEGYSVSREKKESFPLTVTSAQKNPTAFYLCASSIPGFTDTQYFGPGTRLTVL.

The V call is TRBV6-6, the J call TRBJ2-2; D gene uncertain. V lost 3 bases and J 5 bases, leaving 10 bases between the germline ends. The CDR3 is 14 residues long. Germline V lookup: CDR1 MNHNY, CDR2 SVGAGI (reference sequence). CDR3 region: CASSYSASTGELFF. The CDR3 DNA follows: TGTGCCAGCAGTTATTCGGCTAGTACCGGGGAGCTGTTTTTT.

The J gene is TRBJ1-3, the V gene TRBV18, with 10 bases identical to TRBD1. The CDR3 sequence is 15 residues long. Germline assignment: CDR1 KGHSH and CDR2 LQKENI. V was pared by 6 bases and J by 3 bases, with 5 bases of the junction left unmatched. CDR3 residues: CASSPDRGNGNTIYF. CDR3 DNA sequence: TGTGCCAGCTCCCCGGACAGGGGGAATGGAAACACCATATATTTT.

The rearrangement uses TRBV11-2 and TRBJ2-1; 12 bases match TRBD2. Germline V gene lookup returns CDR1 SGHAT and CDR2 FQNNGV. The V gene end was trimmed by 1 base and the J gene end by 8 bases; junction bases not matched to a gene: 6. There are 16 residues in the CDR3. CDR3 in DNA: TGTGCCAGCAGCTTAGCACTAGCGGGGGGTCGTGATGAGCAGTTCTTC. Its protein product is CASSLALAGGRDEQFF.

This clone was detected a few times. This chain links TRBV11-2 with TRBJ2-1; 9 bases fit TRBD1. The length of the CDR3 is 16 residues. The germline V gene encodes CDR1 SGHAT and CDR2 FQNNGV. V was clipped by 5 bases and J by 8 bases; unmatched bases: 13. CDR3 DNA: TGTGCCAGCAGCACCTCGGACAGGGGCCCGATGGATGAGCAGTTCTTC. Translating it yields CASSTSDRGPMDEQFF.

V usage is TRBV10-3 and J usage is TRBJ1-1, with D hard to call. Germline CDR1 is ENHRY and CDR2 is SYGVKD. CDR3 size: 16 residues. V was shortened by 3 bases and J by 1 base, with 15 bases between the two germline ends. CDR3 residues: CAISDSQSGGNTEAFF. As DNA, the CDR3 is TGTGCCATCAGTGATTCGCAATCGGGTGGGAACACTGAAGCTTTCTTT.

The gene calls are TRBV4-2 and TRBJ2-5; 14 bases are a match to TRBD2. Germline V CDR1 and CDR2: LGHNA, YNFKEQ. V lost 2 bases and J lost 4; bases outside the gene matches: 3. This CDR3 is built from 16 residues. The CDR3 is CASSQPGTSGGETQYF. DNA of the CDR3: TGTGCCAGCAGCCAACCTGGGACTAGCGGGGGAGAGACCCAGTACTTC.

The CDR3 region is CASKPGQAYNEQFF. For the CDR3, the DNA is TGTGCCAGCAAACCGGGACAGGCTTACAATGAGCAGTTCTTC. V is TRBV6-5 and J is TRBJ2-1, with 8 bases identical to TRBD1. The J segment lost 4 bases and the V segment lost 7 bases, leaving 6 bases of the junction unmatched. The V gene's germline CDR1 is MNHEY and CDR2 SVGAGI. This CDR3 contains 14 residues.

This clone was observed a few times. The chain combines TRBV5-4 with TRBJ2-7, with D possibly matching TRBD1 (6 bases). CDR3 length: 14 amino acids. V was cut by 5 bases and J by 1 base, with 13 bases left in between. CDR1 SGHNT and CDR2 YYREEE come from the germline V gene (reference sequence). The DNA of the CDR3 is TGTGCCAGCAGGCATTACACAGGGTCCTACGAGCAGTACTTC. Protein: CASRHYTGSYEQYF.

The genes are TRBV7-9 and TRBJ2-2; a weak D match, TRBD2 (5 bases). The CDR3 is 15 residues long. V dropped 4 bases and J dropped 1 base, with 10 bases sitting between them. CDR1 and CDR2 from the germline V gene are SEHNR and FQNEAQ (reference sequence). The CDR3 bases are TGTGCCAGCAGCTCGCGGGCCCGGAACACCGGGGAGCTGTTTTTT. Translation: CASSSRARNTGELFF.

This clone has only one observation. This sequence joins TRBV7-2 and TRBJ2-6, with D maybe TRBD2 (6 bases). V lost 5 bases and J 0 bases, leaving 20 bases between the germline ends. Germline V gives CDR1 SGHTA, CDR2 FQGNSA. The CDR3 runs to 19 residues. The CDR3 DNA reads as TGTGCCAGCAGCCTAACTGGGGGGTCCGTATTCTCTGGGGCCAACGTCCTGACTTTC. This codes for CASSLTGGSVFSGANVLTF.

The chain is built from TRBV9 and TRBJ2-3; 11 positions agree with TRBD2. Germline CDR1 reads SGDLS; CDR2 reads YYNGEE. This CDR3 contains 19 residues. J lost 1 base, V lost 4 bases, and 14 bases had no gene match. The CDR3 protein is CASSFELSGGGIGTDTQYF. The DNA for the CDR3 is TGTGCCAGCAGCTTTGAACTTAGCGGGGGGGGAATTGGCACAGATACGCAGTATTTT.

Concerning this clone: Germline is not matched at one junction end, which may reflect a read error. The genes are TRBV4-1 and TRBJ2-3, with D perhaps TRBD1 (6 bases). Germline V CDR1 and CDR2: MGHRA, YSYEKL. CDR3 length equals 15 residues. CDR3 nucleotides: TGCGCCAGCAGCCAAGGTCCGGACAGCACATATACGCAGTATTTT. It specifies CASSQGPDSTYTQYF.

The chain couples TRBV5-1 to TRBJ2-1; maybe TRBD2 (5 bases). CDR3 size: 15 residues. Germline CDR1 is SGHRS and CDR2 is YFSETQ. Trimming took off 3 bases at V and 6 bases at J, with 16 bases between the two ends. CDR3 sequence reads: CASSWRSGSFNEQFF. CDR3 sequence (DNA): TGCGCCAGCAGCTGGAGGAGCGGATCGTTCAATGAGCAGTTCTTC.

The V gene is TRBV5-1, the J gene TRBJ2-1; a possible D gene is TRBD2 (6 bases). This CDR3 has 15 amino acids. V gave up 0 bases and J gave up 4 bases, with 11 bases separating them. From germline, CDR1 is SGHRS and CDR2 YFSETQ. The CDR3 loop is CASSLEAGLYNEQFF. The DNA of the CDR3 is TGCGCCAGCAGCTTGGAGGCGGGGCTTTACAATGAGCAGTTCTTC. The full variable domain, its missing parts supplied by reference TRBV5-1 and TRBJ2-1, is KAGVTQTPRYLIKTRGQQVTLSCSPISGHRSVSWYQQTPGQGLQFLFEYFSETQRNKGNFPGRFSGRQFSNSRSEMNVSTLELGDSALYLCASSLEAGLYNEQFFGPGTRLTVL.

The chain employs TRBV30 and TRBJ2-5; TRBD2 aligns across 7 bases. Germline trimming cut 4 bases from V and 5 bases from J; bases unmatched to any gene: 10. The CDR3 sequence is 14 residues long. The germline gives CDR1 GTSNPN, CDR2 SVGIG (reference sequence). The CDR3 nucleotides read TGTGCCTGGAAGCGGGGCCGCGCATGGGAGACCCAGTACTTC. Encoded protein: CAWKRGRAWETQYF.

The V and J genes are TRBV19 and TRBJ1-4, with 7 bases that match TRBD1. The CDR3 is made up of 15 amino acids. The ends lost 6 bases at V and 5 bases at J; junction bases unmatched: 9. Germline V gives CDR1 LNHDA, CDR2 SQIVND (reference sequence). The CDR3 region has the DNA TGTGCCAGTAGCCTCGCGACAGGGTCGAATGAAAAACTGTTTTTT. Its protein is CASSLATGSNEKLFF.

The J gene is TRBJ1-2, the V gene TRBV6-9; D not certain. Germline CDR1 MNHGY, CDR2 SVAAGI. Trimming removed 4 bases at V and 4 bases at J, with 10 bases between. CDR3 size: 13 residues. The DNA of the CDR3 is TGTGCCAGCAGTTTAGTCGAATTCTATGGCTACACCTTC. Translation gives CASSLVEFYGYTF.

This chain joins TRBV11-2 and TRBJ1-2; maybe TRBD1 (6 bases). This CDR3 contains 17 residues. Germline CDR1 and CDR2: SGHAT and FQNNGV. The V gene lost 2 bases and the J gene lost 2 bases, with 18 bases spanning the gap. CDR3 nucleotide sequence: TGTGCCAGCAGCTTAACGGGACGGGGGGCGGCAAACTATGGCTACACCTTC. Protein: CASSLTGRGAANYGYTF. The whole variable domain, remainder taken from reference TRBV11-2 and TRBJ1-2, is EAGVAQSPRYKIIEKRQSVAFWCNPISGHATLYWYQQILGQGPKLLIQFQNNGVVDDSQLPKDRFSAERLKGVDSTLKIQPAKLEDSAVYLCASSLTGRGAANYGYTFGSGTRLTVV.

The chain has TRBV7-8 and TRBJ2-3; D not certain. V lost 8 bases to trimming and J lost 2 bases, with 11 bases between them. Germline V gene sequence: CDR1 SGHVS, CDR2 FQNEAQ. The CDR3 runs to 13 residues. CDR3 sequence reads: CASVGVATDTQYF. The CDR3 coding sequence is TGTGCCAGCGTTGGTGTGGCCACAGATACGCAGTATTTT.

The chain recombines TRBV7-3 with TRBJ1-3; 9 nucleotides align to TRBD1. With V trimmed by 3 bases and J by 3 bases, 6 bases remained unmatched. Per germline, CDR1 SGHTA and CDR2 FQGTGA. This CDR3 is 16 amino acids long. CDR3 coding DNA: TGTGCCAGCAGCTTTGGACAGGGGTTCGGTGGAAACACCATATATTTT. Protein sequence: CASSFGQGFGGNTIYF. Variable domain in full (rest from reference TRBV7-3 and TRBJ1-3): GAGVSQTPSNKVTEKGKYVELRCDPISGHTALYWYRQSLGQGPEFLIYFQGTGAADDSGLPNDRFFAVRPEGSVSTLKIQRTERGDSAVYLCASSFGQGFGGNTIYFGEGSWLTVV.

The rearrangement uses TRBV9 and TRBJ2-3; 12 bases align to TRBD2. J gave up 5 bases and V 5 bases, and 12 bases lay outside the gene matches. The CDR3 has 17 residues. From germline, CDR1 is SGDLS and CDR2 YYNGEE. For the CDR3, the DNA is TGTGCCAGCAGTCGACTAGCGGGGGCCCTAGGTAGAGATACGCAGTATTTT. This translates into CASSRLAGALGRDTQYF.

The genes are TRBV4-1 and TRBJ2-7; tentatively, D is TRBD2 (6 bases). Germline V gene data show CDR1 as MGHRA and CDR2 as YSYEKL. V shed 1 base and J shed 4 bases, with 20 bases lying between them. The CDR3 has 17 residues. DNA of the CDR3: TGCGCCAGCAGCCAAGGTCCCGGAAGGGAGGTTTCGTACGAGCAGTACTTC. Encoded protein: CASSQGPGREVSYEQYF.

The chain is built from TRBV19 and TRBJ1-1, with TRBD1 matching over 10 bases. In germline, CDR1 is LNHDA, CDR2 SQIVND (reference sequence). The CDR3 covers 18 residues. V lost 3 bases and J lost 0; bases outside the gene matches: 10. CDR3 bases: TGTGCCAGTAGTATTAGGGGACAGGGGATTGGGCTGAACACTGAAGCTTTCTTT. Its protein is CASSIRGQGIGLNTEAFF.

The rearrangement joins TRBV11-2 to TRBJ2-5, with D possibly matching TRBD2 (8 bases). This CDR3 spans 14 amino acids. With 5 bases removed from V and 4 bases from J, the gap between germline ends came to 14 bases. Per the germline V gene, CDR1 is SGHAT and CDR2 is FQNNGV. The CDR3 DNA follows: TGTGCCAGCAGCCGGGGGGGGACAGTAGAGACCCAGTACTTC. Its protein is CASSRGGTVETQYF.

This chain uses TRBV6-1 with TRBJ1-4, with D perhaps matching TRBD1 (5 bases). The germline CDR1 and CDR2 sequences are MNHNS and SASEGT. Trimming cost V 8 bases and J 3 bases, with 13 bases left between them. This CDR3 has 14 residues. CDR3 nucleotide sequence: TGTGCCAGCCGCTCGCCGACAGCTAATGAAAAACTGTTTTTT. Translation gives CASRSPTANEKLFF.

The chain has TRBV18 and TRBJ2-7, with TRBD1 identical over 11 bases. The CDR3 covers 14 residues. CDR1 KGHSH and CDR2 LQKENI come from the germline V gene. V was clipped by 3 bases and J by 4 bases; unmatched bases: 2. CDR3 sequence: CASSPDRGRYEQYF. CDR3 DNA: TGTGCCAGCTCACCGGACAGGGGGCGATACGAGCAGTACTTC.

The chain couples TRBV5-1 to TRBJ1-6; no definite D call. The CDR3 loop spans 15 amino acids. Germline V CDR1 and CDR2: SGHRS, YFSETQ. Between the trimmed V and J ends, which lost 0 bases and 2 bases, there was a span of 6 bases. CDR3 in DNA: TGCGCCAGCAGCTTGGCGAGGGCCTATAATTCACCCCTCCACTTT. It specifies CASSLARAYNSPLHF.

The rearrangement uses TRBV5-4 and TRBJ2-3; 12 bases agree with TRBD2. In germline, CDR1 is SGHNT, CDR2 YYREEE (reference sequence). The CDR3 runs to 16 residues. The ends lost 2 bases at V and 6 bases at J; junction bases unmatched: 7. The CDR3 loop reads CASSLSSGGAMDTQYF. CDR3 nucleotides: TGTGCCAGCAGCTTATCTAGCGGGGGGGCCATGGATACGCAGTATTTT.

This chain's CDR3 is CASSRWGQGLVEQYF. CDR3 DNA: TGTGCCAGCAGCCGATGGGGACAGGGGCTGGTCGAGCAGTACTTC. This chain links TRBV7-2 with TRBJ2-7; 10 positions agree with TRBD1. The V and J ends lost 5 bases and 6 bases, in that order; junction bases with no gene match: 10. The CDR3 contains 15 residues. Per germline, CDR1 SGHTA and CDR2 FQGNSA. Full variable domain (remainder filled in from reference TRBV7-2 and TRBJ2-7): GAGVSQSPSNKVTEKGKDVELRCDPISGHTALYWYRQSLGQGLEFLIYFQGNSAPDKSGLPSDRFSAERTGGSVSTLTIQRTQQEDSAVYLCASSRWGQGLVEQYFGPGTRLTVT.

V usage is TRBV7-9 and J usage is TRBJ1-1; maybe TRBD1 (6 bases). Trimming removed 5 bases at V and 0 bases at J, with 22 bases between. From germline, CDR1 is SEHNR and CDR2 FQNEAQ (reference sequence). The CDR3 contains 18 residues. CDR3 sequence (DNA): TGTGCCAGCAGCCCTCTCGGCGGGGGGCCTAAGATGAACACTGAAGCTTTCTTT. Protein sequence: CASSPLGGGPKMNTEAFF.